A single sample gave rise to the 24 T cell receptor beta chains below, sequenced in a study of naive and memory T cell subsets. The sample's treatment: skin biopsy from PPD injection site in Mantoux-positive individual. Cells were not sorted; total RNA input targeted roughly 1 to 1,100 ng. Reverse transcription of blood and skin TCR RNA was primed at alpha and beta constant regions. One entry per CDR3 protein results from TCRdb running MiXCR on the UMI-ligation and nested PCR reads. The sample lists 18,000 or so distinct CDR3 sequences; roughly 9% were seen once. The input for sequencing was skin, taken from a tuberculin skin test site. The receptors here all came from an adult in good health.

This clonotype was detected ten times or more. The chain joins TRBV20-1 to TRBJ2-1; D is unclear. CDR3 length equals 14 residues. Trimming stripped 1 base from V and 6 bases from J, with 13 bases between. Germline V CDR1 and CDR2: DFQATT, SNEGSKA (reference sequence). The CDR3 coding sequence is TGCAGTGCTAGAGGATCGACCCAGAGCAATGAGCAGTTCTTC. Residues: CSARGSTQSNEQFF.

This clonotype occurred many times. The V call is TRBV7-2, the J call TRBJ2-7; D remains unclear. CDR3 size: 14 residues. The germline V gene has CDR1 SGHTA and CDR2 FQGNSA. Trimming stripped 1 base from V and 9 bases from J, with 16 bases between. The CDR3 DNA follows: TGTGCCAGCAGCTTAGTCGGCCTCCCAGAAGGGCAGTACTTC. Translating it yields CASSLVGLPEGQYF.

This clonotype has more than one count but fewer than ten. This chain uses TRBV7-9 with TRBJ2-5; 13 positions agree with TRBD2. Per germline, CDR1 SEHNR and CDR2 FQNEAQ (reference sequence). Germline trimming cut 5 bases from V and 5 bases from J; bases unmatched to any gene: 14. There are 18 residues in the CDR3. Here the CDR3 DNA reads TGTGCCAGCAGCCATACACTAGCGGGGGGGCCTAAGGCGGAGACCCAGTACTTC. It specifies CASSHTLAGGPKAETQYF.

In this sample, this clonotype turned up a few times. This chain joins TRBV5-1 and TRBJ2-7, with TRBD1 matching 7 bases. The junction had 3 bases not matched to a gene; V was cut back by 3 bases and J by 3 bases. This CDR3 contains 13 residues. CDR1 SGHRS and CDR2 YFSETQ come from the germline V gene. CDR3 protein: CASSSRQGYEQYF. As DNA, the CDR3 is TGCGCCAGCAGCTCCAGACAGGGCTACGAGCAGTACTTC.

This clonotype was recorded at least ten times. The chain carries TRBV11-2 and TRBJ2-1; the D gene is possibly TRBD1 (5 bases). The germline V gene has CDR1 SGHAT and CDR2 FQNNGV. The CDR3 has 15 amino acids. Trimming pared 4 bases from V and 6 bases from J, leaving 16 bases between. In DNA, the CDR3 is TGTGCCAGCAGCTCGTACTTGGGGCCTGGCAATGAGCAGTTCTTC. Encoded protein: CASSSYLGPGNEQFF.

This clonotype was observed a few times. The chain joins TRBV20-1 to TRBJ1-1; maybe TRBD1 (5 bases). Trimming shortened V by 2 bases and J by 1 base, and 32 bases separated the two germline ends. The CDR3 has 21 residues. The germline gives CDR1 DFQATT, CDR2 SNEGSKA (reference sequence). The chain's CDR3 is CSARRLRGGVPKPTTNTEAFF. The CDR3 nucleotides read TGCAGTGCTAGACGGTTAAGGGGTGGGGTGCCGAAACCCACAACGAACACTGAAGCTTTCTTT.

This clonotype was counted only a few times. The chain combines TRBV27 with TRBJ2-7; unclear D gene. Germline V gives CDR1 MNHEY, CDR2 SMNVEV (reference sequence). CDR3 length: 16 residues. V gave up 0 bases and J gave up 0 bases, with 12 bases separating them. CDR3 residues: CASSLSWAEPSYEQYF. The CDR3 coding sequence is TGTGCCAGCAGTTTATCGTGGGCGGAACCCTCCTACGAGCAGTACTTC.

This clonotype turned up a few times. The CDR3: CASRTDHHSGTGLRATIYF. CDR3 DNA sequence: TGTGCCAGCAGAACGGACCATCACTCCGGGACAGGGCTAAGAGCTACCATATATTTT. The chain is built from TRBV28 and TRBJ1-3; 9 bases are shared with TRBD1. CDR3 length: 19 amino acids. V lost 6 bases and J lost 10; bases outside the gene matches: 25. From germline, CDR1 is MDHEN and CDR2 SYDVKM.

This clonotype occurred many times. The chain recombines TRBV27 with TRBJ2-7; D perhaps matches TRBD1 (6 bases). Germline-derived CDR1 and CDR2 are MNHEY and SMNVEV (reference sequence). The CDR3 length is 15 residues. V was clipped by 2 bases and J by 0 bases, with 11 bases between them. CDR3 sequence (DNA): TGTGCCAGCAGTTTAAGACAGGACAGCTCCTACGAGCAGTACTTC. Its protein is CASSLRQDSSYEQYF.

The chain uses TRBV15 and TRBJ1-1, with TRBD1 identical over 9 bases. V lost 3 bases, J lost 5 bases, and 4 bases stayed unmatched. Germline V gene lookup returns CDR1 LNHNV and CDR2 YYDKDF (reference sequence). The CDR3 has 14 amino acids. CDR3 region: CATSSGDRGTEAFF. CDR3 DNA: TGTGCCACCAGCAGCGGTGACAGGGGGACTGAAGCTTTCTTT.

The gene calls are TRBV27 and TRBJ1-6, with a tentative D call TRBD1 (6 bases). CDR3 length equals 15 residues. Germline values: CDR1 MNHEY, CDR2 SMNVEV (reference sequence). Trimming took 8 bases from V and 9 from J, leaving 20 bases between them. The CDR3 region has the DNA TGTGCCAGCTCCTACCTTGGCAGGGGAGGTTCACCCCTCCACTTT. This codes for CASSYLGRGGSPLHF.

CDR3 in amino acids: CASSQVTGQIYGYTF. In nucleotides, the CDR3 is TGTGCCAGCAGCCAAGTAACGGGACAAATCTATGGCTACACCTTC. The V call is TRBV14, the J call TRBJ1-2, with D tentatively TRBD1 (6 bases). V lost 1 base and J lost 4, with 13 bases in between. The CDR3 length is 15 residues. Germline CDR1 reads SGHDN; CDR2 reads FVKESK.

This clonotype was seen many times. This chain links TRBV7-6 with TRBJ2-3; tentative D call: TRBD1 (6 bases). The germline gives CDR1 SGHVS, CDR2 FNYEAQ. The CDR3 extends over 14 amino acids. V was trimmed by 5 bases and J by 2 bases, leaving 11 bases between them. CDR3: CASSNGQITDTQYF. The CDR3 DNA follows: TGTGCCAGCAGCAACGGACAGATCACAGATACGCAGTATTTT.

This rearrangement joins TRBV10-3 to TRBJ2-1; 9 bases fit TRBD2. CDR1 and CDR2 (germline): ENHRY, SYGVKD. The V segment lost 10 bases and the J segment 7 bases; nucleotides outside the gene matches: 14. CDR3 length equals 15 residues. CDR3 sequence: CATTVLAGSYNEQFF. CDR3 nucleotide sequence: TGTGCCACCACGGTTCTAGCGGGATCGTATAATGAGCAGTTCTTC.

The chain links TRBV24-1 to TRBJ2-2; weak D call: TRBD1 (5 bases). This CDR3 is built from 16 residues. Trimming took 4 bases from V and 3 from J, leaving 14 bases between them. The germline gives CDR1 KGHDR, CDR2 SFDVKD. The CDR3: CATSDQSDTYTGELFF. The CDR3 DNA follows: TGTGCCACCAGTGACCAATCGGACACCTACACCGGGGAGCTGTTTTTT.

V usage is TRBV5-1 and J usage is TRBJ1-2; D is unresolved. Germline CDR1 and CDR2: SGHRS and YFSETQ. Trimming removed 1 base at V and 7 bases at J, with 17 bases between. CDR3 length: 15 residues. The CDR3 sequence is CASSLFRKVKSGYTF. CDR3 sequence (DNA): TGCGCCAGCAGCTTGTTTCGGAAGGTGAAGTCTGGCTACACCTTC. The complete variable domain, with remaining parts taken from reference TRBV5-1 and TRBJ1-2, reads KAGVTQTPRYLIKTRGQQVTLSCSPISGHRSVSWYQQTPGQGLQFLFEYFSETQRNKGNFPGRFSGRQFSNSRSEMNVSTLELGDSALYLCASSLFRKVKSGYTFGSGTRLTVV.

CDR3 sequence (DNA): TGCGCCAGCAGCCAACTTTCTCGAGGCGGAGCTTTCTTT. Amino acids: CASSQLSRGGAFF. The chain joins TRBV4-1 to TRBJ1-1; D is uncertain. This CDR3 is built from 13 residues. V lost 2 bases, J lost 10 bases, and 14 bases lay in between. The V gene's germline CDR1 is MGHRA and CDR2 YSYEKL.

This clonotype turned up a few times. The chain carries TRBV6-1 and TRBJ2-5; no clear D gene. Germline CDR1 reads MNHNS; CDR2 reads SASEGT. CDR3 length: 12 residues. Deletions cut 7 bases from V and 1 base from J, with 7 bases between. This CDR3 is CASTLLQETQYF. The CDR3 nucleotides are TGTGCCAGCACTCTACTCCAAGAGACCCAGTACTTC.

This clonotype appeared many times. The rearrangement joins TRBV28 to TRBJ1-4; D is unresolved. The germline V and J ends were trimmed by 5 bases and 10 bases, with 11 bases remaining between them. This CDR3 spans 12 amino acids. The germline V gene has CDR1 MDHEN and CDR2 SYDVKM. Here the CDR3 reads CASSPPRGKLFF. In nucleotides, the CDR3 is TGTGCCAGCAGTCCCCCGCGCGGAAAACTGTTTTTT. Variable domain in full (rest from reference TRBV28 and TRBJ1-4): DVKVTQSSRYLVKRTGEKVFLECVQDMDHENMFWYRQDPGLGLRLIYFSYDVKMKEKGDIPEGYSVSREKKERFSLILESASTNQTSMYLCASSPPRGKLFFGSGTQLSVL.

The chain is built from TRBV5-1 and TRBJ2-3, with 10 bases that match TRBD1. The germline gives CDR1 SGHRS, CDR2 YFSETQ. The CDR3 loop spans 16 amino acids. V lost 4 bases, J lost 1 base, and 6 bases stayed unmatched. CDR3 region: CASSRQGAIGTDTQYF. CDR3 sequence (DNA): TGCGCCAGCAGCCGACAGGGGGCGATTGGCACAGATACGCAGTATTTT.

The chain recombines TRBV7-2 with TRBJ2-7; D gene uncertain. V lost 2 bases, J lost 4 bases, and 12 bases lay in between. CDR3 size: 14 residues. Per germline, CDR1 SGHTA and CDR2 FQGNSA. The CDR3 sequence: CASSLIGFGYEQYF. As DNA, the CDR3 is TGTGCCAGCAGCTTAATAGGGTTCGGGTACGAGCAGTACTTC. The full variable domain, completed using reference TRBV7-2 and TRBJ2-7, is GAGVSQSPSNKVTEKGKDVELRCDPISGHTALYWYRQSLGQGLEFLIYFQGNSAPDKSGLPSDRFSAERTGGSVSTLTIQRTQQEDSAVYLCASSLIGFGYEQYFGPGTRLTVT.

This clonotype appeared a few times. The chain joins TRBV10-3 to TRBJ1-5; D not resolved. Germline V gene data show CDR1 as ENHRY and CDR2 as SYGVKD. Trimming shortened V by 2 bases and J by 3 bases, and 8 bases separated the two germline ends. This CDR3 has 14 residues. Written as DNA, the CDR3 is TGTGCCATCAGTGAGACAGTCTCCAATCAGCCCCAGCATTTT. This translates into CAISETVSNQPQHF.

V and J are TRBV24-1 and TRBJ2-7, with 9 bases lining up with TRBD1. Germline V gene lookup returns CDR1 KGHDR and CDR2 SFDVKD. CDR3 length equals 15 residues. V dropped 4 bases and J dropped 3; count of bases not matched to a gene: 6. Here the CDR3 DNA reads TGTGCCACCAGTGACTTGGGGGGACAGGGCTACGAGCAGTACTTC. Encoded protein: CATSDLGGQGYEQYF.

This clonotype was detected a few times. DNA of the CDR3: TGCGCCAGCAGCCACCACAGCTACCCCAGCCCAGATACGCAGTATTTT. Translation: CASSHHSYPSPDTQYF. This chain uses TRBV4-3 with TRBJ2-3; D unresolved. CDR1 and CDR2 (germline): LGHNA, YSLEER. V shed 3 bases and J shed 4 bases, with 17 bases lying between them. CDR3 length: 16 amino acids.